The 27 T cell receptor beta chains below come from one sample, sequenced in a study of blood T cell repertoires in COVID-19 (TCRdb year 2020). Receptor amplification or capture employed the immunoSEQ multiplex PCR assay. Imported from immuneACCESS, the table was reduced by TCRdb to in-frame sequences with V and J called. These copies leave out some clones; in studies compared against another copy, an unresolved V gene accounts for under half, and the cause of the remainder is not known. This sample has 220,000 or so clones in its table, and 80% to 90% of those were observed once. The ten biggest clones cover 3.5% of the sample. Sequencing was carried out using PBMCs or T cells enriched from blood (not recorded which). The receptors shown here come from a woman under 30 in a cohort exposed to, infected with or recovered from COVID-19 (not recorded which).

Only one count was recorded for this clone. The chain recombines TRBV4-1 with TRBJ2-2; TRBD1 aligns across 8 bases. The CDR3 has 18 residues. The V gene end was trimmed by 0 bases and the J gene end by 7 bases; junction bases not matched to a gene: 13. CDR1 MGHRA and CDR2 YSYEKL come from the germline V gene. The CDR3 DNA sequence: TGCGCCAGCAGCCAAGATCCCGGGACAGGCCGGATGGGCGGGGAGCTGTTTTTT. Protein: CASSQDPGTGRMGGELFF.

The rearrangement joins TRBV4-1 to TRBJ2-7, with D possibly TRBD2 on 5 matching bases. The CDR3 covers 16 residues. Germline CDR1 MGHRA, CDR2 YSYEKL. Trimming cost V 1 base and J 2 bases, with 15 bases left between them. The CDR3 region is CASSQVRGDGAYEQYF. The DNA of the CDR3 is TGCGCCAGCAGCCAAGTACGGGGAGACGGGGCCTACGAGCAGTACTTC.

This clone has just one count. The rearrangement uses TRBV6-5 and TRBJ2-3; the D gene is possibly TRBD1 (6 bases). The CDR3 sequence is 15 residues long. Germline lookup yields CDR1 MNHEY and CDR2 SVGAGI. With 0 bases removed from V and 2 bases from J, the gap between germline ends came to 9 bases. The CDR3 is CASSYSPGVTDTQYF. CDR3 coding DNA: TGTGCCAGCAGTTACTCCCCAGGGGTCACAGATACGCAGTATTTT.

This chain joins TRBV7-9 and TRBJ1-4; D not certain. This CDR3 contains 13 residues. The germline CDR1 and CDR2 sequences are SEHNR and FQNEAQ (reference sequence). Trimming removed 5 bases from V and 8 bases from J, with 12 bases in between. CDR3 sequence reads: CASSGEGAEKLFF. CDR3 sequence (DNA): TGTGCCAGCAGCGGGGAGGGCGCCGAAAAACTGTTTTTT.

CDR3 residues: CASSSGQGRTGELFF. The CDR3 nucleotides read TGTGCCAGCAGCTCCGGACAGGGTCGGACCGGGGAGCTGTTTTTT. The chain recombines TRBV2 with TRBJ2-2; 8 nucleotides align to TRBD1. V lost 6 bases and J lost 5; bases outside the gene matches: 8. The CDR3 extends over 15 amino acids. The germline V gene encodes CDR1 SNHLY and CDR2 FYNNEI.

V and J are TRBV14 and TRBJ1-4, with D uncertain. This CDR3 has 15 amino acids. Trimming stripped 0 bases from V and 4 bases from J, with 9 bases between. Germline values: CDR1 SGHDN, CDR2 FVKESK. The CDR3 sequence: CASSQEGGLNEKLFF. CDR3 DNA sequence: TGTGCCAGCAGCCAAGAGGGTGGACTTAATGAAAAACTGTTTTTT.

This sequence joins TRBV2 and TRBJ2-5, with 7 bases that match TRBD2. The CDR3 has 13 amino acids. The germline gives CDR1 SNHLY, CDR2 FYNNEI. Trimming at V came to 7 bases and at J to 5 bases, leaving 7 bases not matched to a gene. This CDR3 is CASIRGLVETQYF. The CDR3 DNA reads TGTGCCAGCATTCGTGGACTAGTGGAGACCCAGTACTTC.

The chain couples TRBV7-2 to TRBJ2-5, with D possibly matching TRBD2 (5 bases). Germline V gene lookup returns CDR1 SGHTA and CDR2 FQGNSA. Deletions cut 3 bases from V and 5 bases from J, with 16 bases between. This CDR3 is built from 15 residues. CDR3 DNA sequence: TGTGCCAGCAGCTTCGGGTCGTCGACGGGGGAGACCCAGTACTTC. This sequence encodes CASSFGSSTGETQYF.

The chain recombines TRBV5-5 with TRBJ1-1; tentative D call: TRBD1 (5 bases). Trimming removed 4 bases at V and 1 base at J, with 14 bases between. There are 15 residues in the CDR3. CDR1 and CDR2 (germline): SGHKS, YYEKEE (reference sequence). For the CDR3, the DNA is TGTGCCAGCAGCAAGATGGGGGGGAGGAACACTGAAGCTTTCTTT. This codes for CASSKMGGRNTEAFF.

CDR3: CASSLGGVTTEAFF. CDR3 DNA: TGTGCCAGCAGCTTGGGAGGGGTGACCACTGAAGCTTTCTTT. This chain connects TRBV7-8 to TRBJ1-1; D may be TRBD1 (5 bases). Germline V lookup: CDR1 SGHVS, CDR2 FQNEAQ. There are 14 residues in the CDR3. V lost 3 bases and J lost 4, with 12 bases in between. The full variable domain, its missing parts supplied by reference TRBV7-8 and TRBJ1-1, is GAGVSQSPRYKVAKRGQDVALRCDPISGHVSLFWYQQALGQGPEFLTYFQNEAQLDKSGLPSDRFFAERPEGSVSTLKIQRTQQEDSAVYLCASSLGGVTTEAFFGQGTRLTVV.

The V call is TRBV6-4, the J call TRBJ2-3, with a possible D match to TRBD1 (5 bases). The germline V gene has CDR1 MRHNA and CDR2 SNTAGT. This CDR3 has 16 amino acids. The germline V and J ends were trimmed by 0 bases and 4 bases, with 14 bases remaining between them. This CDR3 reads CASSDSSQLGADTQYF. CDR3 coding DNA: TGTGCCAGCAGTGACTCTAGCCAGCTAGGGGCAGATACGCAGTATTTT.

V usage is TRBV5-5 and J usage is TRBJ1-2; D is unclear. The V gene lost 0 bases and the J gene lost 12 bases, with 9 bases spanning the gap. Germline V CDR1 and CDR2: SGHKS, YYEKEE (reference sequence). The CDR3 contains 11 residues. For the CDR3, the DNA is TGTGCCAGCAGCTTGGGGGCCTGGAACACCTTC. Translation: CASSLGAWNTF.

V gene TRBV9 combines with J gene TRBJ1-6; D not resolved. Germline V CDR1 and CDR2: SGDLS, YYNGEE. The CDR3 spans 14 residues. Trimming removed 2 bases from V and 4 bases from J, with 7 bases in between. The CDR3 DNA reads TGTGCCAGCAGCGTCCGGGATTATAATTCACCCCTCCACTTT. This codes for CASSVRDYNSPLHF.

The chain links TRBV5-1 to TRBJ2-1; TRBD1 agrees at 8 bases. The CDR3 length is 13 residues. J was trimmed by 5 bases and V by 6 bases; bases with no gene match: 4. The germline gives CDR1 SGHRS, CDR2 YFSETQ. The CDR3 region has the DNA TGCGCCAGCATGCTACAGGGGGACAATGAGCAGTTCTTC. It encodes CASMLQGDNEQFF.

The rearrangement joins TRBV6-1 to TRBJ1-5; TRBD1 matches at 8 bases. The CDR3 spans 17 residues. Germline CDR1 reads MNHNS; CDR2 reads SASEGT. V dropped 2 bases and J dropped 3; count of bases not matched to a gene: 9. This chain's CDR3 is CASSESPWTGINQPQHF. In DNA form, the CDR3 reads TGTGCCAGCAGTGAATCCCCCTGGACAGGGATCAATCAGCCCCAGCATTTT.

The CDR3 bases are TGCGCCAGCAGCCAAGAACAGGGGGCACACTATGGCTACACCTTC. This gives the protein CASSQEQGAHYGYTF. The V and J genes are TRBV4-1 and TRBJ1-2; TRBD1 aligns across 9 bases. The CDR3 is made up of 15 amino acids. V lost 0 bases and J lost 3; bases outside the gene matches: 2. Germline CDR1 reads MGHRA; CDR2 reads YSYEKL.

The chain is built from TRBV5-1 and TRBJ1-3, with D perhaps TRBD1 (6 bases). Germline CDR1 is SGHRS and CDR2 is YFSETQ. The V gene lost 4 bases and the J gene lost 4 bases, with 9 bases spanning the gap. This CDR3 is 13 amino acids long. Here the CDR3 DNA reads TGCGCCAGCAGCCTGGACAGCGGAAACACCATATATTTT. Translating gives CASSLDSGNTIYF.

V usage is TRBV19 and J usage is TRBJ1-6; D uncertain. The CDR3 extends over 16 amino acids. Germline V gene data show CDR1 as LNHDA and CDR2 as SQIVND (reference sequence). Trimming removed 5 bases at V and 5 bases at J, with 16 bases between. The DNA for the CDR3 is TGTGCCAGTAGTGGCCCTGGGCGGGAAAATAATTCACCCCTCCACTTT. This sequence encodes CASSGPGRENNSPLHF.

The chain uses TRBV3-1 (or the pseudogene TRBV3-2) and TRBJ2-5, with D possibly matching TRBD2 (5 bases). The germline V gene encodes CDR1 LGHDT and CDR2 YNNKEL (reference sequence). This CDR3 has 16 residues. Trimming took off 2 bases at V and 1 base at J, with 14 bases between the two ends. The DNA of the CDR3 is TGTGCCAGCAGCCAACTCCCCAGACTAACCCAAGAGACCCAGTACTTC. Encoded protein: CASSQLPRLTQETQYF.

The V call is TRBV7-2, the J call TRBJ1-3, with 9 positions matching TRBD1. CDR1 and CDR2 (germline): SGHTA, FQGNSA. V lost 6 bases, J lost 0 bases, and 3 bases stayed unmatched. The CDR3 has 15 residues. Written as DNA, the CDR3 is TGTGCCAGCAGTTTGACAGGGGGCTCTGGAAACACCATATATTTT. Protein: CASSLTGGSGNTIYF.

This chain connects TRBV14 to TRBJ1-3; perhaps TRBD1 as D (6 bases). Germline CDR1 is SGHDN and CDR2 is FVKESK. V was clipped by 6 bases and J by 0 bases, with 9 bases between them. CDR3 length: 14 residues. This CDR3 reads CASREGGSGNTIYF. For the CDR3, the DNA is TGTGCCAGCAGGGAAGGGGGCTCTGGAAACACCATATATTTT.

The gene calls are TRBV5-1 and TRBJ2-5, with 11 bases lining up with TRBD2. This CDR3 is 17 amino acids long. Germline trimming cut 1 base from V and 2 bases from J; bases unmatched to any gene: 7. CDR1 SGHRS and CDR2 YFSETQ come from the germline V gene. For the CDR3, the DNA is TGCGCCAGCAGCTTGTCACTAGCGGGGGTATCACAAGAGACCCAGTACTTC. Translation gives CASSLSLAGVSQETQYF. The whole variable domain, filled in from reference TRBV5-1 and TRBJ2-5, reads KAGVTQTPRYLIKTRGQQVTLSCSPISGHRSVSWYQQTPGQGLQFLFEYFSETQRNKGNFPGRFSGRQFSNSRSEMNVSTLELGDSALYLCASSLSLAGVSQETQYFGPGTRLLVL.

This chain links TRBV27 with TRBJ2-1, with D possibly matching TRBD2 (5 bases). V dropped 6 bases and J dropped 7 bases, with 13 bases sitting between them. The length of the CDR3 is 13 residues. Germline lookup yields CDR1 MNHEY and CDR2 SMNVEV (reference sequence). CDR3 region: CASSRGNGNEQFF. The CDR3 DNA sequence: TGTGCCAGCAGCCGGGGTAACGGGAATGAGCAGTTCTTC.

The V and J genes are TRBV7-3 and TRBJ2-2; 11 positions agree with TRBD2. The germline V gene has CDR1 SGHTA and CDR2 FQGTGA. CDR3 size: 22 residues. V lost 0 bases to trimming and J lost 6 bases; unmatched junction nucleotides: 21. The CDR3 bases are TGTGCCAGCAGCTTAACGTCATCAGGACTAGCGGGTCCAATACCGGCGGCCGGGGAGCTGTTTTTT. Translated, it gives CASSLTSSGLAGPIPAAGELFF.

This rearrangement joins TRBV5-1 to TRBJ1-1, with a weak D call TRBD1 (5 bases). The CDR3 is made up of 14 amino acids. Germline CDR1 is SGHRS and CDR2 is YFSETQ. The ends were cut back, 1 base at V and 6 bases at J, with 13 bases in the middle. The CDR3 coding sequence is TGCGCCAGCAGCTTGACAGCAGGGTCTCCTGAAGCTTTCTTT. It encodes CASSLTAGSPEAFF.

This clone was seen a single time. The chain has TRBV7-2 and TRBJ1-1, with D uncertain. There are 14 residues in the CDR3. CDR1 is SGHTA and CDR2 is FQGNSA in the germline V gene. Trimming took off 5 bases at V and 4 bases at J, with 14 bases between the two ends. The CDR3 here is CASSPRVGGTEAFF. The CDR3 nucleotides read TGTGCCAGCAGCCCGAGGGTAGGCGGCACTGAAGCTTTCTTT.

V is TRBV5-4 and J is TRBJ1-3, with TRBD1 identical over 12 bases. CDR1 and CDR2 (germline): SGHNT, YYREEE (reference sequence). The length of the CDR3 is 16 residues. After removal of 4 bases from V and 5 bases from J, the junction contained 7 bases not matched to a gene. In DNA, the CDR3 is TGTGCCAGCAGCACCGGGACAGGGGGCTTTAGAAACACCATATATTTT. As protein: CASSTGTGGFRNTIYF.